A single sample is the source of the 19 T cell receptor beta chains below, sequenced in a study of monozygotic twins with inflammatory bowel disease. TCRdb reanalyzed the 5' RACE reads and collapses them to one entry per CDR3 protein, without DNA. The sample data list about 110,000 distinct CDR3 sequences. Material for sequencing was blood. These receptors all stem from a human donor with ulcerative colitis or Crohn's disease, or a healthy co-twin of an affected twin (not recorded which).

V is TRBV20-1 and J is TRBJ1-3. From germline, CDR1 is DFQATT and CDR2 SNEGSKA (reference sequence). This CDR3 is 13 amino acids long. CDR3 loop: CSARVEGVDTIYF.

The chain carries TRBV13 and TRBJ2-7; the D gene TCRdb calls, TRBD1, cannot be checked with no DNA. This CDR3 region has 14 residues. Germline V CDR1 and CDR2: PRHDT, FYEKMQ (reference sequence). CDR3 sequence: CASRAGGSSYEQYF.

The V and J genes are TRBV5-5 and TRBJ1-5. Germline V lookup: CDR1 SGHKS, CDR2 YYEKEE (reference sequence). CDR3 length: 14 amino acids. The CDR3 reads CASSSGTPGQPQHF. Full variable domain (outside the CDR3, taken from reference TRBV5-5 and TRBJ1-5): DAGVTQSPTHLIKTRGQQVTLRCSPISGHKSVSWYQQVLGQGPQFIFQYYEKEERGRGNFPDRFSARQFPNYSSELNVNALLLGDSALYLCASSSGTPGQPQHFGDGTRLSIL.

The chain carries TRBV5-6 and TRBJ2-1; the D gene TCRdb calls, TRBD1, cannot be checked with no DNA. From germline, CDR1 is SGHDT and CDR2 YYEEEE. This CDR3 has 16 amino acids. The chain's CDR3 is CANSLVGAIGYNEQFF.

The chain couples TRBV7-2 to TRBJ1-5. The CDR3 has 12 residues. The germline CDR1 and CDR2 sequences are SGHTA and FQGNSA. The CDR3 is CASSLSNQPQHF.

This chain joins TRBV10-3 and TRBJ2-6; TCRdb indicates TRBD2, and absent DNA this call remains unverified. The germline V gene has CDR1 ENHRY and CDR2 SYGVKD. This CDR3 has 16 residues. The CDR3: CAISESTGRGANVLTF.

The V and J genes are TRBV5-1 and TRBJ1-1; TCRdb indicates TRBD1, and absent DNA this call remains unverified. The CDR3 has 15 amino acids. CDR1 and CDR2 (germline): SGHRS, YFSETQ. CDR3 loop: CASSLDRGLGTEAFF.

CDR3 loop: CASVRNYLNTEAFF. V and J are TRBV28 and TRBJ1-1; TCRdb returns TRBD1, unconfirmable since there is no DNA. Germline V gene data show CDR1 as MDHEN and CDR2 as SYDVKM. This CDR3 is built from 14 residues.

The genes are TRBV27 and TRBJ1-3. This CDR3 is built from 14 residues. Germline V gene data show CDR1 as MNHEY and CDR2 as SMNVEV (reference sequence). The CDR3: CASSLQYSGNTIYF.

The chain employs TRBV29-1 and TRBJ2-3; TCRdb outputs TRBD1, but without DNA this stays unchecked. The length of the CDR3 is 13 residues. The germline V gene has CDR1 SQVTM and CDR2 ANQGSEA. The chain's CDR3 is CSVTGGGTDTQYF.

The gene calls are TRBV6-2 or TRBV6-3 and TRBJ2-2. Germline V lookup: CDR1 MNHEY, CDR2 SVGEGT. This CDR3 spans 13 amino acids. CDR3 sequence: CASSSYLTGELFF.

This chain links TRBV19 with TRBJ1-5; TCRdb names TRBD1, which stays unverified in the absence of DNA. CDR3 length: 14 residues. Germline CDR1 reads LNHDA; CDR2 reads SQIVND (reference sequence). The chain's CDR3 is CASSASGTLKERHF.

The rearrangement links TRBV7-8 to TRBJ2-1. CDR3 length: 16 residues. From germline, CDR1 is SGHVS and CDR2 FQNEAQ. The CDR3 loop reads CASSQLAESSYNEQFF. The entire variable domain, with the rest obtained from reference TRBV7-8 and TRBJ2-1, is as follows: GAGVSQSPRYKVAKRGQDVALRCDPISGHVSLFWYQQALGQGPEFLTYFQNEAQLDKSGLPSDRFFAERPEGSVSTLKIQRTQQEDSAVYLCASSQLAESSYNEQFFGPGTRLTVL.

The chain employs TRBV7-2 and TRBJ1-5; the D call of TRBD1 rests on TCRdb alone, since no DNA is present to check it. The CDR3 extends over 16 amino acids. Germline lookup yields CDR1 SGHTA and CDR2 FQGNSA. CDR3 amino acids: CASSSGTQYSNQPQHF.

The chain joins TRBV14 to TRBJ1-2; TCRdb's D gene call, TRBD1, goes unchecked for lack of DNA. CDR3 length: 13 amino acids. The V gene's germline CDR1 is SGHDN and CDR2 FVKESK. The CDR3 sequence is CASRGRNGYGYTF.

CDR3 amino acids: CASRGQTGTDTQYF. The rearrangement joins TRBV5-1 to TRBJ2-3; TCRdb selects TRBD1, and the lack of DNA leaves this call unchecked. The germline gives CDR1 SGHRS, CDR2 YFSETQ. The CDR3 runs 14 residues.

The chain links TRBV7-8 to TRBJ1-5; the TCRdb D gene call, TRBD1, has no DNA to confirm it. Germline V gene sequence: CDR1 SGHVS, CDR2 FQNEAQ. The CDR3 extends over 14 amino acids. CDR3 region: CASSFPGRNQPQHF.

The chain has TRBV12-3 or TRBV12-4 and TRBJ2-3; the TCRdb D gene call, TRBD1, has no DNA to confirm it. CDR3 length: 16 amino acids. This CDR3 is CASSFSRGPSTDTQYF.

J is TRBJ2-7 and V is TRBV5-1; the TCRdb D gene call, TRBD1, has no DNA to confirm it. Germline CDR1 is SGHRS and CDR2 is YFSETQ. This CDR3 is 16 amino acids long. The CDR3 is CASSPLTGEISYEQYF. The whole variable domain, remainder taken from reference TRBV5-1 and TRBJ2-7, is KAGVTQTPRYLIKTRGQQVTLSCSPISGHRSVSWYQQTPGQGLQFLFEYFSETQRNKGNFPGRFSGRQFSNSRSEMNVSTLELGDSALYLCASSPLTGEISYEQYFGPGTRLTVT.